One T cell receptor (beta chain) is described in this entry. The target antigen is unknown. Trimming removed 2 bases from V and 7 bases from J; junction bases left unmatched: 7. This CDR3 comprises 16 residues. Germline V gene lookup returns CDR1 MNHEY and CDR2 SVGAGI. The sample belongs to a study of graft-versus-host responses after intestinal transplantation. Across the study: All of the recipients had induction that used anti-thymocyte globulin, then tacrolimus and steroids for around 3 years.

General study points: Peak circulating GvH clone levels tracked with early post-transplant HvG declines. Subjects displaying graft-donor T cell macrochimerism possessed elevated graft-versus-host to host-versus-graft clonal ratios inside allografts.

Produced via immunoSEQ multiplex PCR; TCRdb's table is partial and in-frame only. The data show approximately 54,000 clones, about 81% seen once. The source was unstimulated CD4+ T cells sorted from spleen or lymph node cells, collected before transplant. The source is a human donor who was the organ donor for an intestinal transplant. V gene TRBV6-5 combines with J gene TRBJ2-1; TRBD2 matches 11 bases. CDR3 in amino acids: CASSYSLASGRNEQFF. CDR3 bases: TGTGCCAGCAGTTACAGTTTGGCTAGCGGGAGGAATGAGCAGTTCTTC.